This entry is about one T cell receptor (beta chain). Antigen specificity is unknown. The sample is drawn from a study of cytomegalovirus exposure and HLA in healthy donors. General study points: Near-uniform donor sequencing depth was presumed by presence/absence analyses. In a later analysis, specific HLA alleles were associated with around 17,000 TCR beta sequences at a 0.05 false discovery rate.

The germline V gene has CDR1 SGHNT and CDR2 YENEEA. V lost 4 bases, J lost 5 bases, and 8 bases lay in between. The CDR3 runs to 12 residues. PCR was performed using 60 Vbeta and 13 Jbeta primers. TCRdb keeps only in-frame clones here, not all; method: immunoSEQ multiplex PCR. The sample contains 100,000 to 150,000 clones, 60% to 80% of which appear only once. This clonotype was obtained from a woman aged 45-65 years in good health and CMV-seronegative. Sequenced sample: PBMCs. The chain links TRBV11-3 to TRBJ1-2, with D possibly being TRBD1 (5 bases). The chain's CDR3 is CASSSGGYGYTF. The CDR3 coding sequence is TGTGCCAGCAGCTCCGGGGGGTATGGCTACACCTTC.